One and the same sample provided the 10 T cell receptor beta chains below, sequenced in a study of regulatory T cells in long-lasting Graves disease. CDR3-region Arm-PCR and iRepertoire HTBI primers produced the TCR beta libraries. TCRdb recomputed calls from the multiplex PCR reads with MiXCR, one row per CDR3 protein. This table holds about 290,000 distinct CDR3 sequences, roughly 21% found once. Indicated time point: persistent/refractory GD, antithyroid drugs over 5 years with positive TRAb. Extracted RNA from PBMCs served as the source of the TCR library. This sample comprised peripheral blood mononuclear cells (PBMCs), obtained when the disease was refractory, from a patient treated with antithyroid drugs. All receptors come from a female donor with Graves disease.

The gene calls are TRBV10-3 and TRBJ2-7; D perhaps matches TRBD1 (6 bases). Germline lookup yields CDR1 ENHRY and CDR2 SYGVKD. The V end was cut by 9 bases, the J end by 4 bases, with 16 bases between. The CDR3 totals 13 residues. The CDR3 loop reads CAIETGDQYEQYF. In nucleotides, the CDR3 is TGTGCCATTGAGACAGGAGATCAATACGAGCAGTACTTC.

There are many counts of this clonotype. The V and J genes are TRBV7-2 and TRBJ2-7, with D unresolved. The CDR3 totals 14 residues. Trimming cost V 5 bases and J 3 bases, with 14 bases left between them. Germline V gene sequence: CDR1 SGHTA, CDR2 FQGNSA. The CDR3 loop reads CASSEEGQIYEQYF. CDR3 bases: TGTGCCAGCAGCGAAGAAGGGCAGATCTACGAGCAGTACTTC.

The rearrangement links TRBV7-9 to TRBJ2-1; 9 nucleotides match TRBD2. The CDR3 spans 16 residues. V was clipped by 3 bases and J by 5 bases; unmatched bases: 8. Germline CDR1 SEHNR, CDR2 FQNEAQ (reference sequence). The CDR3 reads CASSLLSGRHNNEQFF. The CDR3 coding sequence is TGTGCCAGCAGCTTGCTCAGCGGGAGGCACAACAATGAGCAGTTCTTC. The full variable domain, its missing parts supplied by reference TRBV7-9 and TRBJ2-1, is DTGVSQNPRHKITKRGQNVTFRCDPISEHNRLYWYRQTLGQGPEFLTYFQNEAQLEKSRLLSDRFSAERPKGSFSTLEIQRTEQGDSAMYLCASSLLSGRHNNEQFFGPGTRLTVL.

This clonotype appeared many times. The chain couples TRBV7-2 to TRBJ2-5; 13 nucleotides agree with TRBD2. This CDR3 comprises 17 residues. Germline CDR1 SGHTA, CDR2 FQGNSA. V lost 6 bases to trimming and J lost 5 bases; unmatched junction nucleotides: 12. CDR3 loop: CASSRRLAGGIGETQYF. In DNA, the CDR3 is TGTGCCAGCAGTCGAAGACTAGCGGGAGGTATCGGTGAGACCCAGTACTTC.

This clonotype appeared a few times. This chain links TRBV30 with TRBJ1-2; maybe TRBD1 (5 bases). The CDR3 length is 14 residues. Germline values: CDR1 GTSNPN, CDR2 SVGIG (reference sequence). The ends were cut back, 0 bases at V and 0 bases at J, with 8 bases in the middle. The CDR3 loop reads CAWSVARANYGYTF. CDR3 in DNA: TGTGCCTGGAGTGTAGCCAGGGCTAACTATGGCTACACCTTC. The full variable domain, in which reference TRBV30 and TRBJ1-2 provide the parts outside the CDR3, is SQTIHQWPATLVQPVGSPLSLECTVEGTSNPNLYWYRQAAGRGLQLLFYSVGIGQISSEVPQNLSASRPQDRQFILSSKKLLLSDSGFYLCAWSVARANYGYTFGSGTRLTVV.

The V call is TRBV29-1, the J call TRBJ1-5, with D possibly being TRBD1 (6 bases). The CDR3 extends over 14 amino acids. V was pared by 6 bases and J by 2 bases, with 14 bases between. Per the germline V gene, CDR1 is SQVTM and CDR2 is ANQGSEA. The CDR3: CSVGVGGGNQPQHF. CDR3 DNA sequence: TGCAGCGTGGGGGTAGGGGGGGGCAATCAGCCCCAGCATTTT.

This rearrangement joins TRBV7-9 to TRBJ2-7, with TRBD1 matching 10 bases. Germline values: CDR1 SEHNR, CDR2 FQNEAQ (reference sequence). The CDR3 is made up of 15 amino acids. The V segment lost 0 bases and the J segment 2 bases; nucleotides outside the gene matches: 1. The CDR3 nucleotides are TGTGCCAGCAGCTTAGCGGACAGGGGGACCTACGAGCAGTACTTC. Amino acids: CASSLADRGTYEQYF.

This clonotype showed up many times. The chain uses TRBV3-1 and TRBJ2-5; 14 bases match TRBD2. The CDR3 has 15 amino acids. Germline lookup yields CDR1 LGHDT and CDR2 YNNKEL (reference sequence). J was trimmed by 5 bases and V by 4 bases; bases with no gene match: 3. CDR3 protein: CASSPGTSGSETQYF. Written as DNA, the CDR3 is TGTGCCAGCAGCCCGGGGACTAGCGGGAGTGAGACCCAGTACTTC.

This chain connects TRBV6-5 to TRBJ1-1; weak D call: TRBD1 (6 bases). Per germline, CDR1 MNHEY and CDR2 SVGAGI. V lost 3 bases, J lost 0 bases, and 11 bases lay in between. CDR3 length equals 15 residues. CDR3 sequence reads: CASSYGGTLNTEAFF. The CDR3, as DNA: TGTGCCAGCAGTTATGGGGGCACTTTGAACACTGAAGCTTTCTTT.

The table lists this clonotype with many counts. The chain uses TRBV12-3 or TRBV12-4 and TRBJ2-5; no reliable D call. The CDR3 runs 14 residues. V lost 6 bases, J lost 2 bases, and 13 bases lay in between. Here the CDR3 reads CASSPKVSQETQYF. The CDR3 DNA reads as TGTGCCAGCAGCCCAAAGGTATCGCAAGAGACCCAGTACTTC.